The rows below give T cell receptor beta chains drawn from one sample of a study of blood T cell repertoires in COVID-19. Sequenced by immunoSEQ multiplex PCR; TCRdb stores in-frame clones only, minus some. The table lists some 350,000 clones, around 92% of them singletons. Input material: peripheral blood. The receptors come from a woman in her twenties or thirties with COVID-19, enrolled during active disease. Both conserved end residues are part of each CDR3. Each record gives: D gene, J gene, clone size, V gene, CDR3 DNA, CDR3 protein. A D gene is named only where the DNA matches it firmly. Some rows have no size entry. The others give once, few or many, or a class for an expanded clone.

TRBD2	TRBJ2-7	few	TRBV12-3/TRBV12-4	TGTGCCAGCAGTTTTATGGCGGGGGTTGAGCAGTACTTC	CASSFMAGVEQYF
-	TRBJ1-1	-	TRBV6-5	TGTGCCAGTCGACAGATCGAAAACACTGAAGCTTTCTTT	CASRQIENTEAFF
-	TRBJ2-5	-	TRBV29-1	TGCAGCGTTGCAGTATCCCAAGAGACCCAGTACTTC	CSVAVSQETQYF
TRBD2	TRBJ2-7	-	TRBV27	TGTGCCAGCAGTTTTTTTTTGGGGGGGAGGCCCTACGAGCAGTACTTC	CASSFFLGGRPYEQYF
-	TRBJ2-6	-	TRBV15	TGTGCCACCAGCAGAGTGGGGGCGCCTGGGGCCAACGTCCTGACTTTC	CATSRVGAPGANVLTF
-	TRBJ1-2	-	TRBV3-1/TRBV3-2	TGTGCCAGCAGCCCCAAAATGGGGCCAGGGCGAAATGGCTACACCTTC	CASSPKMGPGRNGYTF
-	TRBJ1-6	once	TRBV5-1	TGCGCCAGCAGCTTCGACAGTTCAGAGCACTCACCCCTCCACTTT	CASSFDSSEHSPLHF
-	TRBJ1-2	-	TRBV11-3	TGTGCCAGCAGCTTGGGCTACTATGGCTACACCTTC	CASSLGYYGYTF
TRBD1	TRBJ1-1	-	TRBV7-9	TGTGCCAGCAGCTACCCCAGGGGGGTGAACACTGAAGCTTTCTTT	CASSYPRGVNTEAFF
TRBD2	TRBJ2-2	-	TRBV7-2	TGTGCCAGCAGCCCTCGGACTAGCGGGAGGACCGGGGAGCTGTTTTTT	CASSPRTSGRTGELFF
TRBD2	TRBJ2-1	-	TRBV5-1	TGCGCCAGCAGCTTGGTCGGGACTAGCGTCAATGAGCAGTTCTTC	CASSLVGTSVNEQFF
TRBD2	TRBJ2-1	few	TRBV5-4	TGTGCCAGCAGTCCGTCTAGCGGGCACCTCTACTCCTACAATGAGCAGTTCTTC	CASSPSSGHLYSYNEQFF
-	TRBJ2-5	-	TRBV5-1	TGCGCCAGCAGCTTAGAGCAACCTCACCAAGAGACCCAGTACTTC	CASSLEQPHQETQYF
-	TRBJ1-2	-	TRBV4-1	TGCGCCAGCAGCCAAGAGGAACTCAGTGGGGGGGCTGGGGGCTACACCTTC	CASSQEELSGGAGGYTF
TRBD1	TRBJ1-1	-	TRBV28	TGTGCCGTAACCCCCGGGGGACAGGGGAACACTGAAGCTTTCTTT	CAVTPGGQGNTEAFF
TRBD1	TRBJ1-5	-	TRBV7-2	TGTGCCAGCAGCCTCGGGACAGGGAACAACAATCAGCCCCAGCATTTT	CASSLGTGNNNQPQHF
TRBD1	TRBJ1-6	-	TRBV19	TGTGCCAGTAGTGCTTCCGGGACAGTTAATTCACCCCTCCACTTT	CASSASGTVNSPLHF
-	TRBJ1-1	-	TRBV24-1	TGTGCCACCAGTGAGACAGGGAACACTGAAGCTTTCTTT	CATSETGNTEAFF
TRBD2	TRBJ2-3	few	TRBV4-2	TGTGCCAGCAGCCCGGAAGCGGGAGTGAGGAATACGCAGTATTTT	CASSPEAGVRNTQYF
-	TRBJ2-3	once	TRBV7-9	TGTGCCAGCCGTCCCGAGGGGGTCAGCACAGATACGCAGTATTTT	CASRPEGVSTDTQYF
TRBD2	TRBJ2-3	-	TRBV10-2	TGCGCCAGCAGTGGACTAGCGGGAGAAGTTGTCGGCACAGATACGCAGTATTTT	CASSGLAGEVVGTDTQYF
-	TRBJ1-4	few	TRBV28	TGTGCCAGCAGATATACAGGGAATAATGAAAAACTGTTTTTT	CASRYTGNNEKLFF
-	TRBJ1-1	-	TRBV4-3	TGCGCCAGCAGCCCCCGAGGTGGGGAGGGGAACACTGAAGCTTTCTTT	CASSPRGGEGNTEAFF
TRBD1	TRBJ2-7	-	TRBV19	TGTGCCAGTAGTTTAGGACAGGGGTCCTACGAGCAGTACTTC	CASSLGQGSYEQYF
TRBD1	TRBJ2-2	-	TRBV5-6	TGTGCCAGCGGTCCTTTTAGAGGACAGGGGGCGCGGGGCACCGGGGAGCTGTTTTTT	CASGPFRGQGARGTGELFF
TRBD1	TRBJ1-1	-	TRBV7-9	TGTGCCAGCAGGGGGACAGGGCAAGGAGCTTTCTTT	CASRGTGQGAFF
-	TRBJ2-5	-	TRBV7-9	TGTGCCAGCAGGGGCGATCGGGAAACCCAGTACTTC	CASRGDRETQYF
-	TRBJ1-1	-	TRBV2	TGTGCCAGCAGTGAAAGGGGGTCGTCCGGTGAAGCTTTCTTT	CASSERGSSGEAFF
-	TRBJ2-2	-	TRBV6-2/TRBV6-3	TGTGCCAGCAGCCCCGCCGGGGAGCTGTTTTTT	CASSPAGELFF
TRBD1	TRBJ2-1	-	TRBV27	TGTGCCAGCAGTAACAGGGGGAATGAGCAGTTCTTC	CASSNRGNEQFF
TRBD1	TRBJ1-1	once	TRBV12-3/TRBV12-4	TGTGCCAGCAGTGCAGACAGGGGGCGAGAAGCTTTCTTT	CASSADRGREAFF
TRBD1	TRBJ2-5	-	TRBV3-1/TRBV3-2	TGTGCCAGCAGCCAGGGAGACAGGGGTCGTCGGACCCAGTACTTC	CASSQGDRGRRTQYF
TRBD1	TRBJ2-7	-	TRBV28	TGTGCCAGCAGTTCTTTTTCGGACAGGGCTCGGGCCTACGAGCAGTACTTC	CASSSFSDRARAYEQYF
TRBD2	TRBJ2-1	once	TRBV10-3	TGTGCCATCAGTGCCCGGACTAGCGGGGGCAGAGGCTCCTACAATGAGCAGTTCTTC	CAISARTSGGRGSYNEQFF
-	TRBJ2-5	-	TRBV5-4	TGTGCCAGCAGCTTGAGGGGTTTAGGTTCGGAGACCCAGTACTTC	CASSLRGLGSETQYF
-	TRBJ1-5	few	TRBV7-2	TGTGCCAGCAGCTTAAACAACAGGGTGGCCAATCAGCCCCAGCATTTT	CASSLNNRVANQPQHF
-	TRBJ2-4	-	TRBV7-2	TGTGCCAGCAGCTTCCGGGAAGCCAAAAACATTCAGTACTTC	CASSFREAKNIQYF
TRBD1	TRBJ2-7	-	TRBV2	TGTGCCAGCAGTGTTTCCCAGGGGGCGGCTTACGAGCAGTACTTC	CASSVSQGAAYEQYF
TRBD1	TRBJ1-4	once	TRBV6-5	TGTGCCAGCAGGGGTACAGGGGGATTAGGGGAAAAACTGTTTTTT	CASRGTGGLGEKLFF
TRBD1	TRBJ1-2	-	TRBV2	TGTGCCAGCAGTCTGGACAGGGACTATGGCTACACCTTC	CASSLDRDYGYTF